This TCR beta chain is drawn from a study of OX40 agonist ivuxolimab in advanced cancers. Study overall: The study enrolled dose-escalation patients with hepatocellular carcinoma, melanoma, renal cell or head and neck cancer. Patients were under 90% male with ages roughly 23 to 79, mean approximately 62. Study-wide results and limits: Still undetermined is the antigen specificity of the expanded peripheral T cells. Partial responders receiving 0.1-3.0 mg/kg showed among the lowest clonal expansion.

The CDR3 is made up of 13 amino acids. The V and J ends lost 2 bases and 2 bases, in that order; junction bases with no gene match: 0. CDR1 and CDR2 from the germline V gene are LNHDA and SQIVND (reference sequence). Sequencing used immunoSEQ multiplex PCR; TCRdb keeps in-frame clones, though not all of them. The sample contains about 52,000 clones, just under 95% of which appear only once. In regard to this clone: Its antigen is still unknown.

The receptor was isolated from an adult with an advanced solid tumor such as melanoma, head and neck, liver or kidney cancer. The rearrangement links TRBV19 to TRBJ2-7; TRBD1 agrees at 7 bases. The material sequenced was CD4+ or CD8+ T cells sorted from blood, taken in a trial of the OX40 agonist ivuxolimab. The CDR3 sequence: CASSIQGAYEQYF. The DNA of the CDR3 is TGTGCCAGTAGTATACAGGGGGCCTACGAGCAGTACTTC. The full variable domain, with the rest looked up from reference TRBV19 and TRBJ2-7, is DGGITQSPKYLFRKEGQNVTLSCEQNLNHDAMYWYRQDPGQGLRLIYYSQIVNDFQKGDIAEGYSVSREKKESFPLTVTSAQKNPTAFYLCASSIQGAYEQYFGPGTRLTVT.